The sequence of this T cell receptor (beta chain) was determined in a study of OX40 agonist ivuxolimab in advanced cancers. General study points: Not determined was the antigen specificity of the expanded peripheral T cells. Individuals who were partial responders at 0.1-3.0 mg/kg had clonal expansion that ranked among the lowest.

The data were produced by immunoSEQ multiplex PCR, yet TCRdb's version contains in-frame clones alone and is incomplete. The table records more than 80,000 clones, about 90% of them present only once. Notes on this clone: Its antigen is not identified.

This clonotype was sampled from an adult with an advanced solid tumor such as melanoma, head and neck, liver or kidney cancer. This specimen consisted of CD4+ or CD8+ T cells sorted from blood, obtained in a trial of the OX40 agonist ivuxolimab.

Here the CDR3 reads CASPGQGRGEQYF. The CDR3 DNA follows: TGTGCCAGCCCGGGACAGGGGAGAGGCGAGCAGTACTTC. The chain combines TRBV21-1 with TRBJ2-7; the table gives TRBD1 as D, unverified against the DNA. TRBV21-1 is annotated as a pseudogene. This CDR3 is 13 amino acids long.